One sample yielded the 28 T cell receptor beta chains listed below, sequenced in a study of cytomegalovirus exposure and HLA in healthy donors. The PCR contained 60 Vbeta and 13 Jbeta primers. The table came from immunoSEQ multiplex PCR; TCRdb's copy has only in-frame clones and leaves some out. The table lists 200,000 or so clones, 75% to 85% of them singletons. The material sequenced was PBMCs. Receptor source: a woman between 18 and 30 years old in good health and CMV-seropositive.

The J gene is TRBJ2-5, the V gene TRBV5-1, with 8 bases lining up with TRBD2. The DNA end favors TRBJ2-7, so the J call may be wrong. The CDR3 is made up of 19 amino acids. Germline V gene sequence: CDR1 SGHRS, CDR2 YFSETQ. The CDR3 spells CASSLGTVPGLGSDYEQYF. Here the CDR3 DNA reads TGCGCCAGCAGCTTGGGGACGGTACCGGGACTAGGGTCGGACTACGAGCAGTACTTC.

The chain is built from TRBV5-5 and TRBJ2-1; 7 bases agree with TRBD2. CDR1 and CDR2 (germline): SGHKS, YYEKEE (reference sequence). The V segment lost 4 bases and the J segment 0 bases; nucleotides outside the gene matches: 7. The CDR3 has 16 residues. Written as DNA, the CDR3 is TGTGCCAGCAGCACAACTAGCGTTAGCTCCTACAATGAGCAGTTCTTC. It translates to CASSTTSVSSYNEQFF.

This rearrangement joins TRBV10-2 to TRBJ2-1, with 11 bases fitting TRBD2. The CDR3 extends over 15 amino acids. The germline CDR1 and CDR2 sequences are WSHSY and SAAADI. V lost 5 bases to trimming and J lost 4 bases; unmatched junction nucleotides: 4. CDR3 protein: CASSLAGGRYNEQFF. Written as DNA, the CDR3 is TGCGCCAGCAGTTTAGCGGGGGGGCGTTACAATGAGCAGTTCTTC.

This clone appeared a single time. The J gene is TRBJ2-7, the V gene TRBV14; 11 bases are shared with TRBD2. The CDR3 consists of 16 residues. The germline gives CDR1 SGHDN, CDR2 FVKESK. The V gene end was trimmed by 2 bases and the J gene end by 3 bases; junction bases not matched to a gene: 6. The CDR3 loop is CASSQTGLAGLYEQYV. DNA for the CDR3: TGTGCCAGCAGCCAAACCGGACTAGCGGGTCTCTACGAGCAGTACGTC.

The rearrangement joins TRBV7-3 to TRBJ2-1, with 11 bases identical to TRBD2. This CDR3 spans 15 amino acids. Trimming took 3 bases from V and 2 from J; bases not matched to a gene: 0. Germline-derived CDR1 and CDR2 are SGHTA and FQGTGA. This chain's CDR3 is CASSFSGGAYNEQFF. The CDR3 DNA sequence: TGTGCCAGCAGCTTTAGCGGGGGGGCCTACAATGAGCAGTTCTTC.

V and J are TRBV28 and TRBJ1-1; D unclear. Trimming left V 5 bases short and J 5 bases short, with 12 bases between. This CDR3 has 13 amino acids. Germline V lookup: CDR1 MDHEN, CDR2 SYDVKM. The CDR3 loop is CASSTVSRTEAFF. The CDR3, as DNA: TGTGCCAGCAGTACCGTTTCGAGGACTGAAGCTTTCTTT. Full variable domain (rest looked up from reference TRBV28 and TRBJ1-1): DVKVTQSSRYLVKRTGEKVFLECVQDMDHENMFWYRQDPGLGLRLIYFSYDVKMKEKGDIPEGYSVSREKKERFSLILESASTNQTSMYLCASSTVSRTEAFFGQGTRLTVV.

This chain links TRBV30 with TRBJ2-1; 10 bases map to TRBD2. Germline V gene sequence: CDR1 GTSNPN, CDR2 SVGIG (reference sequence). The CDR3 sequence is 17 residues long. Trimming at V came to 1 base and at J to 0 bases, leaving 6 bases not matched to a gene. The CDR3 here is CAWSEIAGGISYNEQFF. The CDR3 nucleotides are TGTGCCTGGAGTGAAATAGCGGGGGGAATCTCCTACAATGAGCAGTTCTTC. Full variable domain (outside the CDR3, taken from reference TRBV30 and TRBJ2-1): SQTIHQWPATLVQPVGSPLSLECTVEGTSNPNLYWYRQAAGRGLQLLFYSVGIGQISSEVPQNLSASRPQDRQFILSSKKLLLSDSGFYLCAWSEIAGGISYNEQFFGPGTRLTVL.

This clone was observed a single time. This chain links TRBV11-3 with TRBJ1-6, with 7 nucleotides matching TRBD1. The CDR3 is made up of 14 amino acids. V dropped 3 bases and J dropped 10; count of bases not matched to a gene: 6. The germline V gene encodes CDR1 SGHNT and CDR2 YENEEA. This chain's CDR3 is CASSFDREVSPLHF. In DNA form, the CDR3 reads TGTGCCAGCAGCTTCGACAGGGAGGTATCACCCCTCCACTTT.

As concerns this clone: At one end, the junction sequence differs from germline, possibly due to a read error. For the CDR3, the DNA is TGTTCCAGCAGCTTAGGGGGTTCAGGGGTTCGCGAAAAACTGTTTTTT. Translating gives CSSSLGGSGVREKLFF. The J gene is TRBJ1-4, the V gene TRBV7-9; tentatively, D is TRBD1 (6 bases). This CDR3 has 16 amino acids. Germline V gene data show CDR1 as SEHNR and CDR2 as FQNEAQ (reference sequence).

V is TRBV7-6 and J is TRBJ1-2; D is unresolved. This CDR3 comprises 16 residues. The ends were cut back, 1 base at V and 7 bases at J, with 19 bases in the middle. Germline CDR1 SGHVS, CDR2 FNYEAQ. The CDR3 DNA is TGTGCCAGCAGCTTAGGCTGGTCCCCATCGGAGAGTGGCTACACCTTC. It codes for CASSLGWSPSESGYTF.

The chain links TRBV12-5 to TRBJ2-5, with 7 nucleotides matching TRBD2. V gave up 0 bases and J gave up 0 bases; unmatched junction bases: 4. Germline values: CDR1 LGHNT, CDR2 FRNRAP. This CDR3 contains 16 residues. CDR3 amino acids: CASGLVVAGNQETQYF. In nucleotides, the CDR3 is TGTGCTAGTGGTTTGGTAGTAGCGGGTAACCAAGAGACCCAGTACTTC.

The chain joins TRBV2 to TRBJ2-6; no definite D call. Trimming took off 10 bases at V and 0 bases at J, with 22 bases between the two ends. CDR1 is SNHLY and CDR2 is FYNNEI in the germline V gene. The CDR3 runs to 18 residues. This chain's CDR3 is CATRSRSGDYSGANVLTF. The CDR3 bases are TGTGCCACACGCTCGCGTTCAGGCGATTACTCTGGGGCCAACGTCCTGACTTTC.

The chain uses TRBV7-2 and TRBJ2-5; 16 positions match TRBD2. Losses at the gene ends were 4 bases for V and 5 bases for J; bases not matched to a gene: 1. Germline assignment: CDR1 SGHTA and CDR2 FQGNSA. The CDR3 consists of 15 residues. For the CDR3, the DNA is TGTGCCAGCAGCTGGGGACTAGCGGGGGGGGAGACCCAGTACTTC. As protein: CASSWGLAGGETQYF.

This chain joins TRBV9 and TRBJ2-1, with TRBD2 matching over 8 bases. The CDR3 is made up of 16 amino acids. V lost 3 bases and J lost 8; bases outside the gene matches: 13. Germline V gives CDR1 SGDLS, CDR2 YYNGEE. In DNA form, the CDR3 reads TGTGCCAGCAGCGGCAATATAGCGGGGAGTCAGGATGAGCAGTTCTTC. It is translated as CASSGNIAGSQDEQFF.

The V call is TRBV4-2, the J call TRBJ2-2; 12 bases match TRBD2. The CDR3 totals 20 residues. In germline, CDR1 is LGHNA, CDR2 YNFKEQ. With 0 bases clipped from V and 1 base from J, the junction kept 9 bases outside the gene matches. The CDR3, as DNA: TGTGCCAGCAGCCAAGAAGGGCTAGCGGGGGGGCGGGGGAACACCGGGGAGCTGTTTTTT. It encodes CASSQEGLAGGRGNTGELFF.

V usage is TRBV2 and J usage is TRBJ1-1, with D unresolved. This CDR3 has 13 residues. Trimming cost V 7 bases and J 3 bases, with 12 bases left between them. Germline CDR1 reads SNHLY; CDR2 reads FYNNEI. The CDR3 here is CASNLTPDTEAFF. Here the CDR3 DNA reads TGTGCCAGCAACCTAACTCCGGACACTGAAGCTTTCTTT. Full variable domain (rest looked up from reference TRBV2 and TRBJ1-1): EPEVTQTPSHQVTQMGQEVILRCVPISNHLYFYWYRQILGQKVEFLVSFYNNEISEKSEIFDDQFSVERPDGSNFTLKIRSTKLEDSAMYFCASNLTPDTEAFFGQGTRLTVV.

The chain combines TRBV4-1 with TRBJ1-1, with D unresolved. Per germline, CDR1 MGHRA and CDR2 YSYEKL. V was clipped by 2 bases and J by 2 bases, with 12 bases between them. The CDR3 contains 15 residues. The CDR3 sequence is CASSQPRRGNTEAFF. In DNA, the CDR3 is TGCGCCAGCAGCCAACCTAGGCGGGGTAACACTGAAGCTTTCTTT.

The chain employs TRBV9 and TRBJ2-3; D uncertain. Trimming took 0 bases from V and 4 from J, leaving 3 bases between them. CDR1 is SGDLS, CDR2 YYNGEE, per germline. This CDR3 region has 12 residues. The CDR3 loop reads CASSVAADTQYF. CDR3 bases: TGTGCCAGCAGCGTAGCGGCAGATACGCAGTATTTT.

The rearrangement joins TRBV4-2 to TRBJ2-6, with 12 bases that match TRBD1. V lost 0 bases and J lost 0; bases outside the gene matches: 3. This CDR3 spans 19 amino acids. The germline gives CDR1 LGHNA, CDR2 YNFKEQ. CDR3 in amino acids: CASSQERGQGASGANVLTF. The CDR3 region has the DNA TGTGCCAGCAGCCAAGAACGGGGACAGGGGGCCTCTGGGGCCAACGTCCTGACTTTC.

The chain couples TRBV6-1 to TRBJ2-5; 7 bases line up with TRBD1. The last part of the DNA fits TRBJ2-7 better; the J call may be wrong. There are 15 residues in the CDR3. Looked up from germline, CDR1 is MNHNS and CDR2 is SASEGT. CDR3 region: CASSEGPDRNYEQYF. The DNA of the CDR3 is TGTGCCAGCAGTGAGGGACCGGACAGGAACTACGAGCAGTACTTC.

The CDR3 sequence is CASSLGRTGANIQYF. DNA of the CDR3: TGTGCCAGCAGCTTAGGGCGCACAGGGGCAAACATTCAGTACTTC. This chain uses TRBV11-2 with TRBJ2-4; 7 positions match TRBD1. V was pared by 1 base and J by 6 bases, with 6 bases of the junction left unmatched. Germline loops: CDR1 SGHAT, CDR2 FQNNGV. CDR3 length equals 15 residues.

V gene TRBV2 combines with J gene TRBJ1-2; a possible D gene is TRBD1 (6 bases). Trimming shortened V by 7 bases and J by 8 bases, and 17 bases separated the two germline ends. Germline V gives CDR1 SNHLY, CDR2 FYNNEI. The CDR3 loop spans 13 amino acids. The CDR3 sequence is CASTGSRGIGYTF. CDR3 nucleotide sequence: TGTGCCAGCACGGGTTCCAGGGGTATAGGCTACACCTTC.

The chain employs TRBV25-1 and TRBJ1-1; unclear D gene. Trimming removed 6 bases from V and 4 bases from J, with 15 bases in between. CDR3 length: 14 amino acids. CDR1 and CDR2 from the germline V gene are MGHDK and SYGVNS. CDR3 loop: CASSPRVRVTEAFF. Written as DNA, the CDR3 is TGTGCCAGCAGCCCGAGGGTTAGGGTCACTGAAGCTTTCTTT.

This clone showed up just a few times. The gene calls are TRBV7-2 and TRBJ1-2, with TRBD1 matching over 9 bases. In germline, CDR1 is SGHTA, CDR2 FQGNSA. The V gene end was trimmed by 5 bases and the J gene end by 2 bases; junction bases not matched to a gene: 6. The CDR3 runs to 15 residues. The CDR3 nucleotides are TGTGCCAGCAGCCAAACCGGGACAGGGAACTATGGCTACACCTTC. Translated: CASSQTGTGNYGYTF.

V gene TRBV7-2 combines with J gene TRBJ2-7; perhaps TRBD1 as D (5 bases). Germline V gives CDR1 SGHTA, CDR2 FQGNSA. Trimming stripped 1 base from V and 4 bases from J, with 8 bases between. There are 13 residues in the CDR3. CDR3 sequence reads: CASSLGTTYEQYV. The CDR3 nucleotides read TGTGCCAGCAGCTTAGGGACAACTTACGAGCAGTACGTC.

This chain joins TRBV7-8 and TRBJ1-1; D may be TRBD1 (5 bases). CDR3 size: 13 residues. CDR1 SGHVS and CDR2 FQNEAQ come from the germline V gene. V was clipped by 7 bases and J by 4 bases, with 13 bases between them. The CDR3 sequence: CASTHRGGTEAFF. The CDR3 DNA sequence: TGTGCCAGCACCCATCGGGGGGGCACTGAAGCTTTCTTT.

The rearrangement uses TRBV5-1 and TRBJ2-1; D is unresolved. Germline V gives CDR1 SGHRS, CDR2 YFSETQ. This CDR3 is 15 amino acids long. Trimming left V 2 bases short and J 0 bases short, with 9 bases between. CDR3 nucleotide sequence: TGCGCCAGCAGCTTAACCGGGTACTCCTACAATGAGCAGTTCTTC. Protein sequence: CASSLTGYSYNEQFF.

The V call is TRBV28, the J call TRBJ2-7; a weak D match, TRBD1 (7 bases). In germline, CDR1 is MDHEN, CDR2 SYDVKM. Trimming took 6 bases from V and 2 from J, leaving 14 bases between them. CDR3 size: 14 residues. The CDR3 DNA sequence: TGTGCCAGCAGCCGGAGGGGGCCTCCCTACGAGCAGTACTTC. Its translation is CASSRRGPPYEQYF.